Listed below are T cell receptor beta chains from one sample, sequenced in a study of OX40 agonist ivuxolimab in advanced cancers. Sequencing used immunoSEQ multiplex PCR; TCRdb keeps in-frame clones, though not all of them. The sample includes roughly 70,000 clones, approximately 88% seen only once; the top ten take around 2.1%. The source was CD4+ or CD8+ T cells sorted from blood, collected in a trial of the OX40 agonist ivuxolimab. These receptors originate from an adult with an advanced solid tumor such as melanoma, head and neck, liver or kidney cancer. Each CDR3 is given with its conserved first and last residue. D genes are given only for firm matches. Clone sizes are given selectively: once, few, many, or a class where the clone is expanded.

V	J	length	D	size	DNA	CDR3
TRBV19	TRBJ1-5	13	NA	NA	TGTGCCAGTAGTCGCTCGGACAATCAGCCCCAGCATTTT	CASSRSDNQPQHF
TRBV9	TRBJ2-3	15	TRBD2	NA	TGTGCCAGCAGCGTATCCAGCGGGGGAGTAGATACGCAGTATTTT	CASSVSSGGVDTQYF
TRBV18	TRBJ1-2	13	NA	NA	TGTGCCAGCTCACCACGGACAGAGCATGGCTACACCTTC	CASSPRTEHGYTF
TRBV19	TRBJ2-3	15	NA	NA	TGTGCCAGTAGTACGAACACGGAGAGCACAGATACGCAGTATTTT	CASSTNTESTDTQYF
TRBV5-4	TRBJ2-1	14	NA	NA	TGTGCCAGCAGCGCGGACCCCTCCTACAATGAGCAGTTCTTC	CASSADPSYNEQFF
TRBV9	TRBJ2-3	19	TRBD2	NA	TGTGCCAGCAGCGTTGGACTAGCGGGAGGTGCCGGGAGCACAGATACGCAGTATTTT	CASSVGLAGGAGSTDTQYF
TRBV7-3	TRBJ2-1	15	TRBD2	NA	TGTGCCAGCAGCTTTACTAGCGGGGGTTACAATGAGCAGTTCTTC	CASSFTSGGYNEQFF
TRBV11-3	TRBJ2-3	14	NA	NA	TGTGCCAGCAGCTTAGATCATATTACAGATACGCAGTATTTT	CASSLDHITDTQYF
TRBV18	TRBJ2-4	17	NA	NA	TGTGCCAGCTCACCTATACCCCTCTTACTAGCCAAAAACATTCAGTACTTC	CASSPIPLLLAKNIQYF
TRBV15	TRBJ2-4	13	NA	NA	TGTGCCACCAGCTGGGGGTGGGAAAACATTCAGTACTTC	CATSWGWENIQYF
TRBV7-2	TRBJ2-4	18	TRBD2	NA	TGTGCCAGCAGCCCGGGACTAGCGGGGGGGCGGTCCAAAAACATTCAGTACTTC	CASSPGLAGGRSKNIQYF
TRBV18	TRBJ2-4	17	NA	NA	TGTGCCAGCTCACCACCTGGGGGCAGAGCATCGGCAGACATTCAGTACTTC	CASSPPGGRASADIQYF
TRBV18	TRBJ1-2	16	NA	NA	TGTGCCAGCTCGACCACCTTTGGGACGGGCTACTATGGCTACACCTTC	CASSTTFGTGYYGYTF
TRBV6-6	TRBJ1-5	14	NA	NA	TGTGCCAGCAGCGACTTAGCTAGCAATCAGCCCCAGCATTTT	CASSDLASNQPQHF
TRBV7-2	TRBJ2-4	17	NA	NA	TGTGCCAGCAGCTTAGAAGGGGGAGGGATAGCCAAAAACATTCAGTACTTC	CASSLEGGGIAKNIQYF
TRBV5-4	TRBJ1-1	15	TRBD1	NA	TGTGCCAGCAGCTTGGGGCCGGACAGGGGAAGTGAAGCTTTCTTT	CASSLGPDRGSEAFF
TRBV28	TRBJ2-7	17	TRBD2	NA	TGTGCCAGCAGGTTGGGGGGGACTAGCGGGAGCAAGGGCGAGCAGTACTTC	CASRLGGTSGSKGEQYF
TRBV7-2	TRBJ2-3	16	NA	NA	TGTGCCAGCAACATACAACCCATCGCGGGCACAGATACGCAGTATTTT	CASNIQPIAGTDTQYF
TRBV5-6	TRBJ2-7	15	NA	NA	TGTGCCAGCAGCTTATTCCAACACTGGAGCCACGAGCAGTACTTC	CASSLFQHWSHEQYF
TRBV5-4	TRBJ1-1	13	TRBD1	few	TGTGCCAGCAGCTTACCAGGGGGAACTGAAGCTTTCTTT	CASSLPGGTEAFF
TRBV28	TRBJ2-2	18	TRBD1	NA	TGTGCCAGCAGTAAGGACAGGGTAGGAATTCCGAACACCGGGGAGCTGTTTTTT	CASSKDRVGIPNTGELFF
TRBV15	TRBJ2-3	15	NA	NA	TGTGCCACCAGCAGAGAGGGCAGGGCTACAGATACGCAGTATTTT	CATSREGRATDTQYF
TRBV7-2	TRBJ2-3	12	NA	NA	TGTGCCAGCAGCTTGAACAGGGATACGCAGTATTTT	CASSLNRDTQYF
TRBV6-5	TRBJ2-7	16	NA	NA	TGTGCCAGCAGTTACTCGGTATTTTCAGGCACCTACGAGCAGTACTTC	CASSYSVFSGTYEQYF
TRBV5-1	TRBJ2-2	13	NA	NA	TGCGCCAGCAGCTCGACCGAGGCTCGGGAGCTGTTTTTT	CASSSTEARELFF
TRBV11-2	TRBJ2-2	16	TRBD2	NA	TGTGCCAGCAGCTCCGGGACTAGCGGAAACACCGGGGAGCTGTTTTTT	CASSSGTSGNTGELFF